The clone carrying this T cell receptor (beta chain) has only a few counts. Given a much more abundant clone one base away, this may be a read error. The sample contains more than one DNA sequence encoding this CDR3. Sequencing used immunoSEQ multiplex PCR; TCRdb keeps in-frame clones, though not all of them. This table holds about a million clones, 77% found once. CDR1 GTSNPN and CDR2 SVGIG come from the germline V gene (reference sequence). Losses at the gene ends were 1 base for V and 4 bases for J; bases not matched to a gene: 0. CDR3 length equals 13 residues. This entry is derived from a study of shared clonotypes between healthy human individuals.

This chain joins TRBV30 and TRBJ1-5, with 8 bases matching TRBD1. The receptor's source is a man aged 18 to 30 in good health. Some clones in this sample may be carry-over from other donors' samples. Input material: memory CD4+ T cells from PBMCs. Subset reported: CD45RA-negative fraction. The CDR3 protein is CAWSGTGNQPQHF. DNA for the CDR3: TGTGCCTGGAGTGGGACAGGGAATCAGCCCCAGCATTTT.